The sequence of this T cell receptor (beta chain) was determined in a study of vaccination effects on CD4 cells after COVID-19. The CDR3 runs 14 residues. CDR1 is MNHEY, CDR2 SVGAGI, per germline. Trimming shortened V by 4 bases and J by 4 bases, and 11 bases separated the two germline ends. After more than 8 days in culture, the CD4+ T cells were isolated. Of the BNT162b2 and mRNA-1273 vaccines, participants received two doses of one or the other. Here immunoSEQ multiplex PCR was the method, and the copy in TCRdb shows in-frame clones only, minus some. The sample carries about 45,000 clones, about three quarters recorded once. About this clone itself: What it binds is unknown.

The sample here was CD4+ T cells from PBMCs cultured without peptide, taken after COVID-19 vaccination. The rearrangement uses TRBV6-5 and TRBJ1-5; weak D call: TRBD1 (6 bases). The source is a human donor who received a COVID-19 vaccine. CDR3 amino acids: CASSSGTSNQPQHF. In nucleotides, the CDR3 is TGTGCCAGCAGTTCCGGGACAAGTAATCAGCCCCAGCATTTT.